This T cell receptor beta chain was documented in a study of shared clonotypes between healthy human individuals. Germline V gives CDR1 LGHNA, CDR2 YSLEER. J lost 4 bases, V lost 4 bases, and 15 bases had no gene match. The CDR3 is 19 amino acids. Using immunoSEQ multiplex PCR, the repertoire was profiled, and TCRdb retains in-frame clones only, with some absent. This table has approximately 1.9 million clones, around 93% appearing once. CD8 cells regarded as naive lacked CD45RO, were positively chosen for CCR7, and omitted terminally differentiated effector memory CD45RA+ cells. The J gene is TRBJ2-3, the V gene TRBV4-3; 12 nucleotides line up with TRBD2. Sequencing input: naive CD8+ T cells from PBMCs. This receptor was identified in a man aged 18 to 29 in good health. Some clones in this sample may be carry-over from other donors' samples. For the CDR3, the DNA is TGCGCCAGCAGCCCCCTGGGACTAGCGGGTGCCAGACGGGCAGATACGCAGTATTTT. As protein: CASSPLGLAGARRADTQYF.